This is a list of T cell receptor beta chains from one sample in a study of blood T cell repertoires in COVID-19. The protocol was immunoSEQ multiplex PCR, while the TCRdb copy is restricted to in-frame clones and leaves out a portion. The sample includes about 220,000 clones, 82% of them seen just once. Sequencing was done on a sample of peripheral blood. These receptors all stem from a woman of 80 years or more with acute or convalescent COVID-19. Both conserved end residues are part of each CDR3. D genes are given only for firm matches. Not every row has a clone size; where given, it reads once, few, many or a size class.

j_call v_call clone_size d_call cdr3_aa cdr3_nt
TRBJ2-4 TRBV7-3 NA NA CASSAQGTKNIQYF TGTGCCAGCAGCGCCCAGGGGACCAAAAACATTCAGTACTTC
TRBJ1-2 TRBV12-3/TRBV12-4 NA NA CASRGLRYGYTF TGTGCCAGCAGGGGACTGCGTTATGGCTACACCTTC
TRBJ2-1 TRBV29-1 NA TRBD2 CSVGLAGGDEQFF TGCAGCGTTGGACTAGCGGGGGGCGATGAGCAGTTCTTC
TRBJ2-1 TRBV5-1 once TRBD2 CASSAWLGGTSGGQFF TGCGCCAGCAGCGCTTGGTTGGGTGGGACTAGCGGGGGACAGTTCTTC
TRBJ1-6 TRBV11-3 NA NA CASSLYNSPLHF TGTGCCAGCAGCCTTTATAATTCACCCCTCCACTTT
TRBJ1-6 TRBV5-4 NA NA CASSLVAGGKDSPLHF TGTGCCAGCAGCTTGGTAGCTGGGGGGAAGGATTCACCCCTCCACTTT
TRBJ2-3 TRBV3-1/TRBV3-2 NA TRBD1 CASSRQGADTQYF TGTGCCAGCAGCCGACAGGGGGCAGATACGCAGTATTTT
TRBJ1-5 TRBV5-6 NA NA CASSLRQGMLQPQHF TGTGCCAGCAGCTTGCGTCAGGGTATGCTTCAGCCCCAGCATTTT
TRBJ1-5 TRBV18 NA NA CASSPGVDSNQPQHF TGTGCCAGCTCACCAGGAGTCGATAGCAATCAGCCCCAGCATTTT
TRBJ1-2 TRBV27 once NA CASKGASFGYTF TGTGCCAGCAAAGGGGCGTCATTTGGCTACACCTTC
TRBJ2-7 TRBV9 NA TRBD2 CASSPRGGGSSYEQYF TGTGCCAGCAGCCCCCGAGGCGGGGGGAGCTCCTACGAGCAGTACTTC
TRBJ1-1 TRBV20-1 NA NA CSARAGREAFF TGCAGTGCTAGAGCTGGTCGGGAAGCTTTCTTT
TRBJ1-2 TRBV19 NA TRBD1 CASTPTGSNYGYTF TGTGCCAGTACCCCGACAGGGTCTAACTATGGCTACACCTTC
TRBJ1-1 TRBV6-5 NA NA CASSYGRGSTEAFF TGTGCCAGCAGTTACGGCAGGGGAAGTACTGAAGCTTTCTTT
TRBJ2-1 TRBV6-4 NA NA CASSDQASVNEQFF TGTGCCAGCAGTGATCAAGCTAGCGTGAATGAGCAGTTCTTC
TRBJ2-7 TRBV6-2/TRBV6-3 NA TRBD2 CASSYGGGAYEQYF TGTGCCAGCAGTTACGGCGGGGGGGCCTACGAGCAGTACTTC
TRBJ2-1 TRBV19 NA NA CASRKNGQSYNEQFF TGTGCCAGTAGGAAAAACGGACAGTCCTACAATGAGCAGTTCTTC
TRBJ2-7 TRBV15 NA TRBD2 CATSREVGGLAGEQYF TGTGCCACCAGCAGAGAGGTTGGGGGACTAGCGGGCGAGCAGTACTTC